Shown below are 23 T cell receptor beta chains from a single sample sequenced in a study of T cells after yellow fever vaccination. MiXCR was run by TCRdb on the 5' RACE reads, yielding one entry per CDR3 protein. Here the sample spans about 350,000 distinct CDR3 sequences, 11% being singletons. The starting material was PBMCs, obtained on the day of the first yellow fever vaccination. Receptor source: a man between 18 and 35 years old who received the YFV17D yellow fever vaccine.

This clonotype was counted a few times. V gene TRBV7-2 combines with J gene TRBJ1-2; D possibly corresponds to TRBD1 (5 bases). The CDR3 length is 13 residues. CDR1 is SGHTA and CDR2 is FQGNSA in the germline V gene. V lost 6 bases and J lost 6, with 14 bases in between. CDR3 region: CASRGETLHGYTF. CDR3 DNA: TGTGCCAGCAGGGGGGAGACCCTGCATGGCTACACCTTC.

CDR3 region: CASSRWDQETQYF. The DNA for the CDR3 is TGCGCCAGCAGCCGGTGGGACCAAGAGACCCAGTACTTC. The J gene is TRBJ2-5, the V gene TRBV5-1; no reliable D call. The CDR3 loop spans 13 amino acids. Germline CDR1 and CDR2: SGHRS and YFSETQ. The ends were cut back, 4 bases at V and 0 bases at J, with 7 bases in the middle. Supplemented by reference TRBV5-1 and TRBJ2-5, the full variable domain reads KAGVTQTPRYLIKTRGQQVTLSCSPISGHRSVSWYQQTPGQGLQFLFEYFSETQRNKGNFPGRFSGRQFSNSRSEMNVSTLELGDSALYLCASSRWDQETQYFGPGTRLLVL.

V gene TRBV11-2 combines with J gene TRBJ2-3; no definite D call. CDR1 and CDR2 (germline): SGHAT, FQNNGV. Between the trimmed V and J ends, which lost 0 bases and 4 bases, there was a span of 5 bases. The CDR3 loop spans 13 amino acids. Written as DNA, the CDR3 is TGTGCCAGCAGCTTAGAGTCCGCAGATACGCAGTATTTT. This codes for CASSLESADTQYF.

This clonotype came up a few times. The chain carries TRBV25-1 and TRBJ1-1; 9 positions agree with TRBD1. Germline V CDR1 and CDR2: MGHDK, SYGVNS. V was pared by 10 bases and J by 5 bases, with 8 bases of the junction left unmatched. This CDR3 is 13 amino acids long. DNA of the CDR3: TGTGCCACCCAGGGGACAGGGAGTACTGAAGCTTTCTTT. Protein: CATQGTGSTEAFF.

This clonotype came up a few times. The chain joins TRBV7-9 to TRBJ2-7; weak D call: TRBD1 (6 bases). Per germline, CDR1 SEHNR and CDR2 FQNEAQ (reference sequence). The CDR3 spans 12 residues. V lost 2 bases to trimming and J lost 6 bases, with 8 bases between them. The CDR3 DNA reads as TGTGCCAGCAGCTTAACAGGGATCGAGCAGTACGTC. Amino acids: CASSLTGIEQYV.

The rearrangement links TRBV4-1 to TRBJ1-4; D remains unclear. V lost 5 bases and J lost 0, with 16 bases in between. Germline V lookup: CDR1 MGHRA, CDR2 YSYEKL. The CDR3 consists of 17 residues. The CDR3, as DNA: TGCGCCAGCAGCGTCCAAAGCGGGCTTGCAACTAATGAAAAACTGTTTTTT. This sequence encodes CASSVQSGLATNEKLFF.

The chain joins TRBV5-1 to TRBJ2-1, with 9 bases that match TRBD1. The germline CDR1 and CDR2 sequences are SGHRS and YFSETQ. Trimming at V came to 4 bases and at J to 4 bases, leaving 6 bases not matched to a gene. CDR3 size: 15 residues. CDR3 sequence reads: CASSPGTGRYNEQFF. The CDR3 nucleotides are TGCGCCAGCAGCCCCGGGACAGGGAGATACAATGAGCAGTTCTTC.

This clonotype appeared many times. The gene calls are TRBV18 and TRBJ2-3; D not certain. The CDR3 is 12 amino acids. Looked up from germline, CDR1 is KGHSH and CDR2 is LQKENI. Deletions cut 3 bases from V and 1 base from J, with 2 bases between. The CDR3 sequence: CASSPGTDTQYF. Here the CDR3 DNA reads TGTGCCAGCTCACCCGGCACAGATACGCAGTATTTT. Complete variable domain (other parts from reference TRBV18 and TRBJ2-3): NAGVMQNPRHLVRRRGQEARLRCSPMKGHSHVYWYRQLPEEGLKFMVYLQKENIIDESGMPKERFSAEFPKEGPSILRIQQVVRGDSAAYFCASSPGTDTQYFGPGTRLTVL.

This clonotype was observed a handful of times. This chain uses TRBV12-3 or TRBV12-4 with TRBJ2-7; tentatively, D is TRBD2 (5 bases). The germline V and J ends were trimmed by 5 bases and 3 bases, with 14 bases remaining between them. CDR3 length equals 14 residues. CDR3 DNA: TGTGCCAGCAGTGTGGCGGAGGTGGGCTACGAGCAGTACGTC. It translates to CASSVAEVGYEQYV.

This chain connects TRBV5-1 to TRBJ2-1; TRBD2 aligns across 9 bases. This CDR3 has 15 residues. Germline V gene lookup returns CDR1 SGHRS and CDR2 YFSETQ. V dropped 0 bases and J dropped 6; count of bases not matched to a gene: 4. CDR3 nucleotides: TGCGCCAGCAGCTTGGGGCGGGGGGGGTTCAATGAGCAGTTCTTC. This encodes CASSLGRGGFNEQFF.

This clonotype was counted only a few times. J is TRBJ1-4 and V is TRBV5-1; D not resolved. The CDR3 length is 14 residues. V was trimmed by 5 bases and J by 0 bases, leaving 8 bases between them. CDR1 and CDR2 from the germline V gene are SGHRS and YFSETQ. For the CDR3, the DNA is TGCGCCAGCAGATCCAGATCAACTAATGAAAAACTGTTTTTT. This codes for CASRSRSTNEKLFF.

The V gene is TRBV21-1, the J gene TRBJ2-5; the D call of TRBD1 is as the table states it, not checked on the DNA. TRBV21-1 represents a pseudogene. The CDR3 contains 16 residues. The CDR3 region is CASSPQTGTGEETQYF. The CDR3 nucleotides are TGTGCCAGCAGCCCTCAAACCGGGACAGGGGAAGAGACCCAGTACTTC.

This clonotype was picked up a small number of times. The V gene is TRBV14, the J gene TRBJ2-7; TRBD1 matches 10 bases. V lost 4 bases and J lost 2; bases outside the gene matches: 8. The germline CDR1 and CDR2 sequences are SGHDN and FVKESK. The CDR3 runs 16 residues. The CDR3 sequence: CASSLGLGQGAYEQYF. The CDR3 DNA reads TGTGCCAGCAGCCTAGGCCTCGGACAGGGGGCCTACGAGCAGTACTTC.

This rearrangement joins TRBV2 to TRBJ2-3, with unresolved D. Looked up from germline, CDR1 is SNHLY and CDR2 is FYNNEI. The CDR3 is made up of 13 amino acids. Deletions cut 0 bases from V and 6 bases from J, with 7 bases between. The DNA for the CDR3 is TGTGCCAGCAGTGAAGCGCTTGGGGATACGCAGTATTTT. The encoded protein is CASSEALGDTQYF.

The chain links TRBV12-3 or TRBV12-4 to TRBJ1-2, with a possible D match to TRBD1 (5 bases). CDR3 length equals 13 residues. V was clipped by 7 bases and J by 4 bases, with 13 bases between them. CDR3 protein: CASTPGPSYGYTF. For the CDR3, the DNA is TGTGCCAGCACTCCGGGACCTTCCTATGGCTACACCTTC.

The chain uses TRBV7-2 and TRBJ1-2, with 7 bases identical to TRBD1. Germline V gene lookup returns CDR1 SGHTA and CDR2 FQGNSA. The CDR3 extends over 14 amino acids. V trimming: 5 bases; J trimming: 8 bases; junction bases outside the gene matches: 11. Here the CDR3 reads CASSQTGESSGYTF. Here the CDR3 DNA reads TGTGCCAGCAGCCAAACAGGGGAATCTAGCGGCTACACCTTC.

This clonotype has at least ten counts. The rearrangement joins TRBV19 to TRBJ2-1; D remains unclear. The V end was cut by 5 bases, the J end by 5 bases, with 16 bases between. The CDR3 sequence is 15 residues long. Per the germline V gene, CDR1 is LNHDA and CDR2 is SQIVND (reference sequence). The CDR3 spells CASSVQSRSDNEQFF. In nucleotides, the CDR3 is TGTGCCAGTAGTGTGCAGTCGCGTTCGGACAATGAGCAGTTCTTC.

This clonotype has a handful of counts. The V gene is TRBV5-1, the J gene TRBJ1-2; the D gene is possibly TRBD1 (6 bases). V dropped 7 bases and J dropped 0 bases, with 13 bases sitting between them. This CDR3 has 14 residues. The germline V gene encodes CDR1 SGHRS and CDR2 YFSETQ. For the CDR3, the DNA is TGCGCCAGCTGGGGGGGCGACGCTAACTATGGCTACACCTTC. Its protein product is CASWGGDANYGYTF. Looking up the rest from reference TRBV5-1 and TRBJ1-2 gives the full variable domain: KAGVTQTPRYLIKTRGQQVTLSCSPISGHRSVSWYQQTPGQGLQFLFEYFSETQRNKGNFPGRFSGRQFSNSRSEMNVSTLELGDSALYLCASWGGDANYGYTFGSGTRLTVV.

The rearrangement links TRBV20-1 to TRBJ2-6, with TRBD2 as a possible D gene (7 bases). Germline CDR1 is DFQATT and CDR2 is SNEGSKA (reference sequence). Trimming pared 1 base from V and 2 bases from J, leaving 18 bases between. The CDR3 is 18 amino acids. The CDR3 region has the DNA TGCAGTGCTAGAGGACCACGAGGGGGGGGACCTGGGGCCAACGTCCTGACTTTC. This codes for CSARGPRGGGPGANVLTF.

This clonotype has just a few counts. V and J are TRBV7-2 and TRBJ2-1, with 11 positions matching TRBD2. The CDR3 runs to 13 residues. The trim removed 7 bases at V and 9 bases at J, leaving 5 bases unmatched. Germline V lookup: CDR1 SGHTA, CDR2 FQGNSA. The DNA of the CDR3 is TGTGCCAGCACCCTAGCGGGGGGCGGTGAGCAGTTCTTC. This encodes CASTLAGGGEQFF.

This clonotype occurred a few times. The J gene is TRBJ2-4, the V gene TRBV25-1, with a possible D match to TRBD2 (6 bases). Trimming left V 5 bases short and J 1 base short, with 12 bases between. Germline CDR1 and CDR2: MGHDK and SYGVNS. The CDR3 extends over 15 amino acids. Here the CDR3 DNA reads TGTGCCAGCAGTCTCGGGGGTAGGGCCAAAAACATTCAGTACTTC. It is translated as CASSLGGRAKNIQYF.

The chain joins TRBV7-9 to TRBJ1-1; 8 bases are shared with TRBD1. The V gene's germline CDR1 is SEHNR and CDR2 FQNEAQ (reference sequence). CDR3 length: 17 amino acids. The V segment lost 5 bases and the J segment 0 bases; nucleotides outside the gene matches: 11. CDR3 sequence (DNA): TGTGCCAGCAGCGGGAGGACAGGGAGTAGCATGAACACTGAAGCTTTCTTT. As protein: CASSGRTGSSMNTEAFF.

This clonotype has more than one count but fewer than ten. J is TRBJ1-1 and V is TRBV10-3; a weak D match, TRBD1 (6 bases). This CDR3 comprises 15 residues. V lost 0 bases and J lost 1, with 9 bases in between. CDR1 and CDR2 (germline): ENHRY, SYGVKD. CDR3 bases: TGTGCCATCAGTGAGTCGGTGGGGGCGAACACTGAAGCTTTCTTT. Translation gives CAISESVGANTEAFF.